Below are 9 T cell receptor beta chains sequenced from a single sample in a study of blood T cell repertoires in COVID-19. Assay: immunoSEQ multiplex PCR; the TCRdb copy retains only in-frame clones and omits some. The sample includes 200,000 to 250,000 clones, approximately 75% of them seen just once. Sequenced sample: PBMCs or T cells enriched from blood (not recorded which). The receptors were gathered from a man aged 35 to 55 who had recovered from COVID-19.

The J gene is TRBJ1-2, the V gene TRBV19; D is possibly TRBD1 (6 bases). Germline values: CDR1 LNHDA, CDR2 SQIVND (reference sequence). The CDR3 is made up of 10 amino acids. Trimming took 7 bases from V and 13 from J, leaving 13 bases between them. In DNA, the CDR3 is TGTGCCAGTACCGGACAGTTTCTCACCTTC. It translates to CASTGQFLTF. Full variable domain (rest looked up from reference TRBV19 and TRBJ1-2): DGGITQSPKYLFRKEGQNVTLSCEQNLNHDAMYWYRQDPGQGLRLIYYSQIVNDFQKGDIAEGYSVSREKKESFPLTVTSAQKNPTAFYLCASTGQFLTFGSGTRLTVV.

V gene TRBV28 combines with J gene TRBJ2-4, with D possibly matching TRBD2 (6 bases). Germline V gene lookup returns CDR1 MDHEN and CDR2 SYDVKM. V gave up 2 bases and J gave up 7 bases, with 12 bases separating them. The CDR3 runs to 14 residues. The CDR3 nucleotides are TGTGCCAGCAGTTTAACTCCGGGAGAGAACATTCAGTACTTC. Protein product: CASSLTPGENIQYF.

The V and J genes are TRBV28 and TRBJ1-2; weak D call: TRBD1 (6 bases). Deletions cut 4 bases from V and 7 bases from J, with 19 bases between. The CDR3 consists of 15 residues. Germline lookup yields CDR1 MDHEN and CDR2 SYDVKM. CDR3 residues: CASSSQGRGLGGYTF. The DNA for the CDR3 is TGTGCCAGCAGTTCACAGGGCCGGGGCCTCGGTGGCTACACCTTC.

Only one count was recorded for this clone. This rearrangement joins TRBV7-6 to TRBJ2-7; D is perhaps TRBD1 (5 bases). The V end lost 4 bases, the J end lost 5 bases, and 9 bases lay between the germline ends. The CDR3 consists of 12 residues. CDR1 SGHVS and CDR2 FNYEAQ come from the germline V gene. The CDR3 is CASSSTAHEQYF. CDR3 DNA: TGTGCCAGCAGCTCGACAGCCCACGAGCAGTACTTC.

The chain uses TRBV7-8 and TRBJ1-5; 12 bases fit TRBD1. The CDR3 covers 16 residues. The germline gives CDR1 SGHVS, CDR2 FQNEAQ. The J segment lost 7 bases and the V segment lost 3 bases, leaving 7 bases of the junction unmatched. The DNA for the CDR3 is TGTGCCAGCAGCTTCCGGGACAGGGGGCAGGGGCAGCCCCAGCATTTT. As protein: CASSFRDRGQGQPQHF.

The chain couples TRBV6-2 or TRBV6-3 to TRBJ2-7; TRBD1 is a possible D gene (5 bases). CDR1 MNHEY and CDR2 SVGEGT come from the germline V gene. This CDR3 region has 15 residues. Trimming stripped 4 bases from V and 2 bases from J, with 15 bases between. Written as DNA, the CDR3 is TGTGCCAGCAGTTCCCCGCCGCAGGGAACCTACGAGCAGTACTTC. Translating it yields CASSSPPQGTYEQYF.

The rearrangement joins TRBV5-1 to TRBJ2-1; the match to TRBD1 covers 9 bases. CDR1 is SGHRS and CDR2 is YFSETQ in the germline V gene. The CDR3 covers 14 residues. V was pared by 1 base and J by 8 bases, with 4 bases of the junction left unmatched. CDR3 in DNA: TGCGCCAGCAGCTTGAGACAGGGGGAGGATGAGCAGTTCTTC. Its translation is CASSLRQGEDEQFF.

This chain connects TRBV24-1 to TRBJ2-1; 9 nucleotides match TRBD1. The trim removed 4 bases at V and 2 bases at J, leaving 5 bases unmatched. CDR3 length: 16 residues. Germline V gives CDR1 KGHDR, CDR2 SFDVKD. CDR3 DNA sequence: TGTGCCACCAGTGACTCGGGACAGGGACCCTACAATGAGCAGTTCTTC. Amino acid sequence: CATSDSGQGPYNEQFF.

This clone was detected a few times. The genes are TRBV6-1 and TRBJ1-2, with D perhaps TRBD1 (6 bases). This CDR3 spans 16 amino acids. The germline V and J ends were trimmed by 2 bases and 2 bases, with 15 bases remaining between them. Germline loops: CDR1 MNHNS, CDR2 SASEGT. The CDR3 loop reads CASSELPSGVNYGYTF. The CDR3 coding sequence is TGTGCCAGCAGTGAACTACCGTCAGGGGTAAACTATGGCTACACCTTC.